Below are 8 T cell receptor beta chains sequenced from a single sample in a study of cytomegalovirus exposure and HLA in healthy donors. Repertoires were generated with immunoSEQ multiplex PCR, while TCRdb's copy carries only in-frame clones and drops some. Among fewer than 200,000 clones listed, 75% to 90% were seen once. Sequencing was done on a sample of PBMCs. All receptors derive from a young man in good health and CMV-seropositive.

The genes are TRBV21-1 and TRBJ1-1; the listed D gene, TRBD1, was not tested against the DNA. TRBV21-1 is annotated as a pseudogene. The CDR3 totals 20 residues. Here the CDR3 reads CASTSPGQGARRRMNTEAFF. In DNA, the CDR3 is TGTGCCAGCACTTCGCCGGGACAGGGGGCTAGAAGAAGGATGAACACTGAAGCTTTCTTT.

The V and J genes are TRBV29-1 and TRBJ1-2; the match to TRBD1 covers 8 bases. The ends lost 7 bases at V and 7 bases at J; junction bases unmatched: 11. The CDR3 sequence is 13 residues long. Germline loops: CDR1 SQVTM, CDR2 ANQGSEA. CDR3: CSARTGKVGGYTF. CDR3 DNA sequence: TGCAGCGCTAGGACAGGGAAGGTTGGTGGCTACACCTTC.

The J gene is TRBJ1-5, the V gene TRBV19, with TRBD1 matching over 7 bases. The ends lost 8 bases at V and 7 bases at J; junction bases unmatched: 5. Germline V gene data show CDR1 as LNHDA and CDR2 as SQIVND (reference sequence). The CDR3 has 12 amino acids. The CDR3 sequence: CASRQGEQPQHF. CDR3 DNA: TGTGCCAGTCGACAGGGTGAACAGCCCCAGCATTTT.

This clone came up once. For the CDR3, the DNA is TGTGCCAGCAGTGACTCCTCCAGTAACATTCAGTACTTC. This codes for CASSDSSSNIQYF. This chain uses TRBV6-4 with TRBJ2-4; D unclear. The germline V gene encodes CDR1 MRHNA and CDR2 SNTAGT. The CDR3 has 13 residues. V was shortened by 0 bases and J by 7 bases, with 7 bases between the two germline ends.

This chain connects TRBV27 to TRBJ1-1, with D tentatively TRBD1 (5 bases). Trimming left V 9 bases short and J 1 base short, with 6 bases between. The CDR3 is 11 residues long. Looked up from germline, CDR1 is MNHEY and CDR2 is SMNVEV (reference sequence). This chain's CDR3 is CASTGNTEAFF. DNA for the CDR3: TGTGCCAGTACAGGGAACACTGAAGCTTTCTTT.

V is TRBV19 and J is TRBJ2-7, with 7 bases lining up with TRBD2. The CDR3 has 16 amino acids. V shed 7 bases and J 2 bases; nucleotides not matched to a gene: 14. Germline values: CDR1 LNHDA, CDR2 SQIVND (reference sequence). The CDR3 loop reads CASMGLGASGPYEQYF. The CDR3 bases are TGTGCCAGTATGGGCCTCGGAGCTAGCGGACCCTACGAGCAGTACTTC.

This chain links TRBV7-6 with TRBJ1-1; unclear D gene. V lost 1 base to trimming and J lost 1 base, with 13 bases between them. This CDR3 spans 16 amino acids. Germline-derived CDR1 and CDR2 are SGHVS and FNYEAQ. As DNA, the CDR3 is TGTGCCAGCAGCTTAGGCCAAAGAGGTCCGAACACTGAAGCTTTCTTT. Protein product: CASSLGQRGPNTEAFF.

CDR3 in amino acids: CASGTGVGQPQHF. The CDR3 bases are TGTGCCAGTGGCACAGGGGTTGGTCAGCCCCAGCATTTT. The chain uses TRBV19 and TRBJ1-5; 7 nucleotides match TRBD1. This CDR3 region has 13 residues. Germline assignment: CDR1 LNHDA and CDR2 SQIVND (reference sequence). J lost 6 bases, V lost 8 bases, and 7 bases had no gene match. Full variable domain (missing parts from reference TRBV19 and TRBJ1-5): DGGITQSPKYLFRKEGQNVTLSCEQNLNHDAMYWYRQDPGQGLRLIYYSQIVNDFQKGDIAEGYSVSREKKESFPLTVTSAQKNPTAFYLCASGTGVGQPQHFGDGTRLSIL.